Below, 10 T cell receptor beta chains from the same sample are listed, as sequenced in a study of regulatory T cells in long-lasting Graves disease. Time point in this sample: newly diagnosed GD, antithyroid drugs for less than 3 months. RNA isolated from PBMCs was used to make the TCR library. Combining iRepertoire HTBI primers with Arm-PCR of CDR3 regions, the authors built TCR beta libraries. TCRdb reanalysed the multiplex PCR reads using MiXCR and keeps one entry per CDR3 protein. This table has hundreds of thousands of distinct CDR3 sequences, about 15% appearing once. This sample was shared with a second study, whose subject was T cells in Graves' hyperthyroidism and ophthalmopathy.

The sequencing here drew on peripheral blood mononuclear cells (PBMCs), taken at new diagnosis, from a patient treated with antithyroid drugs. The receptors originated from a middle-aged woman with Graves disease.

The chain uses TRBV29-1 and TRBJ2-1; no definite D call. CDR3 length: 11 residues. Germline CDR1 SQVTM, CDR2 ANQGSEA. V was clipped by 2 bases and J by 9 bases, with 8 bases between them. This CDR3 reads CSVESYSEQFF. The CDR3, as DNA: TGCAGCGTTGAATCATATTCTGAGCAGTTCTTC.

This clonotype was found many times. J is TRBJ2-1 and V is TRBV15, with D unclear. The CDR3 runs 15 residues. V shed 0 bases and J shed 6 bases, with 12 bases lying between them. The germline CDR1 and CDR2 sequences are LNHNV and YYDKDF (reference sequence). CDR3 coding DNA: TGTGCCACCAGCAGAGAGAGGCTTTTAGGCAATGAGCAGTTCTTC. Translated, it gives CATSRERLLGNEQFF.

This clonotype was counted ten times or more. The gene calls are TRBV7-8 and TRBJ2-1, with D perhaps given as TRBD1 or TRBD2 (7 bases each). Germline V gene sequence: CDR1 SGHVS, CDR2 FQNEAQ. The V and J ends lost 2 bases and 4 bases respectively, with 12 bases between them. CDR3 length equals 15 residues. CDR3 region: CASSLSRGGYNEQFF. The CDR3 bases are TGTGCCAGCAGCTTATCCAGGGGGGGATACAATGAGCAGTTCTTC.

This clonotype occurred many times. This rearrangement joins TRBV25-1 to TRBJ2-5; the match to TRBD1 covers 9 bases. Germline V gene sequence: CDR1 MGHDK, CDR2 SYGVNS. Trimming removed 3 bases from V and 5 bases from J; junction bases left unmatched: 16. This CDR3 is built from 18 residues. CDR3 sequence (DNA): TGTGCCAGCAGTGACTCCCGAACCGGGACAGGGCTTTCGGAGACCCAGTACTTC. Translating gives CASSDSRTGTGLSETQYF.

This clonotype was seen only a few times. The CDR3 DNA sequence: TGTGCCAGCGGGGACTCGACCGGCACCGGGGAGCTGTTTTTT. As protein: CASGDSTGTGELFF. This chain uses TRBV6-5 with TRBJ2-2; tentative D call: TRBD2 (6 bases). Per germline, CDR1 MNHEY and CDR2 SVGAGI. Trimming shortened V by 8 bases and J by 4 bases, and 14 bases separated the two germline ends. The CDR3 contains 14 residues.

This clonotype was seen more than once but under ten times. CDR3 nucleotides: TGCAGTGCTTTAGAATGGACTAGCGGGATTCGGAATGAGCAGTTCTTC. Its protein is CSALEWTSGIRNEQFF. The rearrangement links TRBV20-1 to TRBJ2-1, with 12 nucleotides matching TRBD2. The germline V gene encodes CDR1 DFQATT and CDR2 SNEGSKA (reference sequence). Losses at the gene ends were 5 bases for V and 7 bases for J; bases not matched to a gene: 12. The CDR3 covers 16 residues.

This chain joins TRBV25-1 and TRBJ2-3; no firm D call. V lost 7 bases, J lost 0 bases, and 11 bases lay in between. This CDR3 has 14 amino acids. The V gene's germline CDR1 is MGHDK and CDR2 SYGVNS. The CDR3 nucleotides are TGTGCCAGCATTCCAGCTCTAAGCACAGATACGCAGTATTTT. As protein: CASIPALSTDTQYF.

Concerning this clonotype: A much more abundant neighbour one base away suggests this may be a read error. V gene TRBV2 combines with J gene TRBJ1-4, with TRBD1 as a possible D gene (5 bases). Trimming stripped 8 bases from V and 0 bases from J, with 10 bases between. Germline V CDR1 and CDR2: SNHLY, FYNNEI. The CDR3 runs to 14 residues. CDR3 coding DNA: TGTGCCAGCGGGTGGGGGGCAACTAATGAAAAACTGTTTTTT. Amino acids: CASGWGATNEKLFF. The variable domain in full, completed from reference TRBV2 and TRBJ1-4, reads EPEVTQTPSHQVTQMGQEVILRCVPISNHLYFYWYRQILGQKVEFLVSFYNNEISEKSEIFDDQFSVERPDGSNFTLKIRSTKLEDSAMYFCASGWGATNEKLFFGSGTQLSVL.

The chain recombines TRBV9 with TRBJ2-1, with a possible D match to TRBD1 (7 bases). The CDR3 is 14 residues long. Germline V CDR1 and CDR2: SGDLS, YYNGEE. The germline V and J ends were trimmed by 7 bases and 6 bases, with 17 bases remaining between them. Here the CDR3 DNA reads TGTGCCAGCGCCCGGAGGGGGCCGGGCAATGAGCAGTTCTTC. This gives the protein CASARRGPGNEQFF.

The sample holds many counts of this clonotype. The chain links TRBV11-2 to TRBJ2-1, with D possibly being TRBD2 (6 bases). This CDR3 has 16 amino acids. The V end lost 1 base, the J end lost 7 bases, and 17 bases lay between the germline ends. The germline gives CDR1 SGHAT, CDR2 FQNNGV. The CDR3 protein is CASSLVGGLRWNEQFF. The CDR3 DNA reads TGTGCCAGCAGCTTAGTCGGGGGTCTAAGGTGGAATGAGCAGTTCTTC.